This T cell receptor (beta chain) was retrieved from a study of blood T cell repertoires in COVID-19. Here immunoSEQ multiplex PCR was the method, and the copy in TCRdb shows in-frame clones only, minus some. The sample has 250,000 to 300,000 clones, about nine tenths seen once. Germline values: CDR1 MNHEY, CDR2 SVGEGT. With 4 bases clipped from V and 14 bases from J, the junction kept 11 bases outside the gene matches. The CDR3 sequence is 13 residues long. Material for sequencing was PBMCs or T cells enriched from blood (not recorded which). This sequence joins TRBV6-2 or TRBV6-3 and TRBJ2-5, with 9 bases lining up with TRBD1. The receptor comes from a woman between 25 and 40 years old who had recovered from COVID-19. CDR3 bases: TGTGCCAGCAGTTCCCCATACGGGGACAGGGATTACTTC. Residues: CASSSPYGDRDYF.